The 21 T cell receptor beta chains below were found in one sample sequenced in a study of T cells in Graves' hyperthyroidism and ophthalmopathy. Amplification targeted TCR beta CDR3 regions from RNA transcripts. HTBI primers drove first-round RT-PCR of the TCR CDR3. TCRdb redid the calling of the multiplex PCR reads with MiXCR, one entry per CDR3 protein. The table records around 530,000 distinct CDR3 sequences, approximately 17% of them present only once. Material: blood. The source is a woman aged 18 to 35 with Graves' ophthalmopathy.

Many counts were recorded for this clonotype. CDR3 sequence reads: CASRGGGGAGYEQYF. In DNA, the CDR3 is TGTGCCAGCAGGGGTGGAGGGGGGGCTGGCTACGAGCAGTACTTC. The chain employs TRBV28 and TRBJ2-7; weak D call: TRBD2 (7 bases). Germline V gives CDR1 MDHEN, CDR2 SYDVKM. Trimming left V 6 bases short and J 3 bases short, with 18 bases between. CDR3 size: 15 residues.

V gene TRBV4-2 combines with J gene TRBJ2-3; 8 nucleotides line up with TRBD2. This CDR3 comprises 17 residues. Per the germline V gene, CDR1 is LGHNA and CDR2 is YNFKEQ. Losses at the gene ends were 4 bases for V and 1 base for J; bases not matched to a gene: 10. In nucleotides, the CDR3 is TGTGCCAGCAGCCCTAGGGGGGCGGGAGGCCGCACAGATACGCAGTATTTT. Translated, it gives CASSPRGAGGRTDTQYF.

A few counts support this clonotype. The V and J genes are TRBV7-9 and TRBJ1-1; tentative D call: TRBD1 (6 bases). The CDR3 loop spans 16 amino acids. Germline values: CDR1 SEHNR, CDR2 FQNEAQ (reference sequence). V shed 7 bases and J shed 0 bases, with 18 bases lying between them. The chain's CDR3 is CASTRGGGMMNTEAFF. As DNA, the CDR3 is TGTGCCAGCACCCGTGGAGGGGGGATGATGAACACTGAAGCTTTCTTT.

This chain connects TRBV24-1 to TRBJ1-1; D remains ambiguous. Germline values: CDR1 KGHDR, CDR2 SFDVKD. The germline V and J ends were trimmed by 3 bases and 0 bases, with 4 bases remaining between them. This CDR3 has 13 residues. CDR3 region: CATSDVVNTEAFF. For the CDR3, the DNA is TGTGCCACCAGTGATGTGGTGAACACTGAAGCTTTCTTT.

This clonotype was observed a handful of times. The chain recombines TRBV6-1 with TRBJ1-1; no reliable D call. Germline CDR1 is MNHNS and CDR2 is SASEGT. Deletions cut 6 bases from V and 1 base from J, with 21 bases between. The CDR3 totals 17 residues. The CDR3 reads CASSTNRVFQRNTEAFF. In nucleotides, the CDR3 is TGTGCCAGCAGCACCAACAGAGTTTTTCAGAGGAACACTGAAGCTTTCTTT.

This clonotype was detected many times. CDR3: CASSTQGHLGEQYF. For the CDR3, the DNA is TGTGCCAGCAGTACCCAGGGTCACCTTGGGGAGCAGTACTTC. This chain links TRBV27 with TRBJ2-7; the D gene is possibly TRBD1 (5 bases). The germline gives CDR1 MNHEY, CDR2 SMNVEV (reference sequence). This CDR3 has 14 amino acids. Trimming left V 5 bases short and J 7 bases short, with 18 bases between.

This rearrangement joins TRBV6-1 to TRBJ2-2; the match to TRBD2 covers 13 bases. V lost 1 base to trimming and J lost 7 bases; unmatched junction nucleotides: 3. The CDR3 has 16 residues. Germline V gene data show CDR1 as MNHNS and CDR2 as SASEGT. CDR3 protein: CASSEGRTSGSGELFF. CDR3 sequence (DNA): TGTGCCAGCAGTGAAGGGAGGACTAGCGGGAGCGGGGAGCTGTTTTTT.

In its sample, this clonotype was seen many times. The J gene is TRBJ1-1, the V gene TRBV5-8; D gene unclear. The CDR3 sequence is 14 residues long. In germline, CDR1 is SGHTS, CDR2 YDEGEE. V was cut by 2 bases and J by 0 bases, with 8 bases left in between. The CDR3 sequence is CASSFQSVNTEAFF. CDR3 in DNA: TGTGCCAGCAGCTTCCAATCGGTGAACACTGAAGCTTTCTTT. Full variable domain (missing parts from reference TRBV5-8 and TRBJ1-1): EAGVTQSPTHLIKTRGQQATLRCSPISGHTSVYWYQQALGLGLQFLLWYDEGEERNRGNFPPRFSGRQFPNYSSELNVNALELEDSALYLCASSFQSVNTEAFFGQGTRLTVV.

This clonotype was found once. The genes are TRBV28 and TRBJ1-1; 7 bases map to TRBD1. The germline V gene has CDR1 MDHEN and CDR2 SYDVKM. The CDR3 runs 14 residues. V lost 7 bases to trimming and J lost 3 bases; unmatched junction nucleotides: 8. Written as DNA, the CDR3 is TGTGCCAGCACCCTCCCGGGACAGTACACTGAAGCTTTCTTT. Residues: CASTLPGQYTEAFF.

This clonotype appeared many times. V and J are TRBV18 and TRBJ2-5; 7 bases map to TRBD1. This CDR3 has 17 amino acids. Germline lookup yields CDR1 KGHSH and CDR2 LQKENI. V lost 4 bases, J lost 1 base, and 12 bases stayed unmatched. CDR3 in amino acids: CASSREIGQDLQETQYF. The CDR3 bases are TGTGCCAGCTCACGAGAAATCGGACAGGACCTCCAAGAGACCCAGTACTTC. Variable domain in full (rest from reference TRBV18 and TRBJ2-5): NAGVMQNPRHLVRRRGQEARLRCSPMKGHSHVYWYRQLPEEGLKFMVYLQKENIIDESGMPKERFSAEFPKEGPSILRIQQVVRGDSAAYFCASSREIGQDLQETQYFGPGTRLLVL.

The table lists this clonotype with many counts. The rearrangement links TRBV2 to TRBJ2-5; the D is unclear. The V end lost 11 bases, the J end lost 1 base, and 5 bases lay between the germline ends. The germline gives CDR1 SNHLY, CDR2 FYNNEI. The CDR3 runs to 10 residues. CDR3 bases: TGTGCCTGCCGCCAAGAGACCCAGTACTTC. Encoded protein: CACRQETQYF.

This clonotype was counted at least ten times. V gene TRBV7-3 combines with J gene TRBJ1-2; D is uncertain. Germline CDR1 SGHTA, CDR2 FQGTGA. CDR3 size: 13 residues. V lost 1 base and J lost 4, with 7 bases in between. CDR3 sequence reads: CASSLRSGYGYTF. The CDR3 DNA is TGTGCCAGCAGCTTAAGGTCCGGCTATGGCTACACCTTC.

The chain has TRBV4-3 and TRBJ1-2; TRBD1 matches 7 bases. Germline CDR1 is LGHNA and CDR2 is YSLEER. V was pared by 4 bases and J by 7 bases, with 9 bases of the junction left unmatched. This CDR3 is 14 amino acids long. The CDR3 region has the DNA TGCGCCAGCAGCCCCCTGGACAGGCACCCTGGCTACACCTTC. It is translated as CASSPLDRHPGYTF.

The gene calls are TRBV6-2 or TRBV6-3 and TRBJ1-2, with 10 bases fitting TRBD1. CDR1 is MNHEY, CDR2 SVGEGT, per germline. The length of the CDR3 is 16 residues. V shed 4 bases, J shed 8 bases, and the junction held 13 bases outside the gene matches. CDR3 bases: TGTGCCAGCAGTTCTCCGGGACAGGGGTTAAGGAGCGGCTACACCTTC. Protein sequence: CASSSPGQGLRSGYTF.

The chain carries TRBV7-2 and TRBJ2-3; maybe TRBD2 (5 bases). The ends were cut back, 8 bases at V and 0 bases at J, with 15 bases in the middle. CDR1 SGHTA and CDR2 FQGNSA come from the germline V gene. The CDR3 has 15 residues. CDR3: CASGPGGLSTDTQYF. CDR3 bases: TGTGCCAGCGGTCCAGGAGGCCTGAGCACAGATACGCAGTATTTT.

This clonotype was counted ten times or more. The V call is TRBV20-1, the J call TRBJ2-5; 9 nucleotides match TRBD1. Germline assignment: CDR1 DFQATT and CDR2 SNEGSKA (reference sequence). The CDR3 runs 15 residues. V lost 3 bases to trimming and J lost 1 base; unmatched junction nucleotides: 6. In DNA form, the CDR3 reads TGCAGTGCTAGGAGGGACAGGGCTATCCAAGAGACCCAGTACTTC. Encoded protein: CSARRDRAIQETQYF.

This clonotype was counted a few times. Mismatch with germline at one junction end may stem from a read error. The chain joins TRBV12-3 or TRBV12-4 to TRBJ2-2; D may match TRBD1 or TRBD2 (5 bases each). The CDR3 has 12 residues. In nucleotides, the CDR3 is TGTGCCAGCAGTTACGGGGCGAGGGAGCTGTCTTTT. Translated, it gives CASSYGARELSF.

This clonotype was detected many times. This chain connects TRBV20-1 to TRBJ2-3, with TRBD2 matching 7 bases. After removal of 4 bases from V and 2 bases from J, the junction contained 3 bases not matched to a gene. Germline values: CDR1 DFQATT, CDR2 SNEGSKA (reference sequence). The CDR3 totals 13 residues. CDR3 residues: CSATSGYTDTQYF. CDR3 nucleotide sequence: TGCAGTGCTACTAGCGGCTACACAGATACGCAGTATTTT.

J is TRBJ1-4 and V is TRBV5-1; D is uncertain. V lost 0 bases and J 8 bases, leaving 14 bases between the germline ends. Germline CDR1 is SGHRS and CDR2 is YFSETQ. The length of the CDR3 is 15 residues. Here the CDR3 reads CASSLGASPREKLFF. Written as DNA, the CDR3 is TGCGCCAGCAGCTTGGGGGCCTCGCCGAGGGAAAAACTGTTTTTT.

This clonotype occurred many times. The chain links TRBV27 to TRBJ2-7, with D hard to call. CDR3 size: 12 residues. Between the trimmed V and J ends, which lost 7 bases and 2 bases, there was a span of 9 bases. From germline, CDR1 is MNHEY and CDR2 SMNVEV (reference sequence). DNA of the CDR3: TGTGCCAGCACCGAACTACCCTACGAGCAGTACTTC. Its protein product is CASTELPYEQYF.

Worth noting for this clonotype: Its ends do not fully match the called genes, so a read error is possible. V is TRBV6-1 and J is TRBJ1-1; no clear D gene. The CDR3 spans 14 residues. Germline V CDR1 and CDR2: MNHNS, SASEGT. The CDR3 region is CAGSEIARAPEAFF. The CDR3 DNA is TGTGCCGGCAGTGAGATCGCCCGGGCCCCTGAAGCTTTCTTT.